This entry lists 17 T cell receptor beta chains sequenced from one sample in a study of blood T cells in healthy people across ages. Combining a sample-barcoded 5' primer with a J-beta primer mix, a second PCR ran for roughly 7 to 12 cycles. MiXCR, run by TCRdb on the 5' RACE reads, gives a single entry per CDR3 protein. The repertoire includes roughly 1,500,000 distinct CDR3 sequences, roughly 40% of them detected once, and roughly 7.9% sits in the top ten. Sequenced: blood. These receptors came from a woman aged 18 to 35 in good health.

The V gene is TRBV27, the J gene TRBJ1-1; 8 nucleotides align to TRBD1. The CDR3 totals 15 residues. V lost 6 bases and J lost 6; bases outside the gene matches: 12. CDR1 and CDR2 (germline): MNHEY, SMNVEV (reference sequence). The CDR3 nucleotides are TGTGCCAGCAGCTTAATACAGGGGGTAAGGTCTGAAGCTTTCTTT. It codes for CASSLIQGVRSEAFF.

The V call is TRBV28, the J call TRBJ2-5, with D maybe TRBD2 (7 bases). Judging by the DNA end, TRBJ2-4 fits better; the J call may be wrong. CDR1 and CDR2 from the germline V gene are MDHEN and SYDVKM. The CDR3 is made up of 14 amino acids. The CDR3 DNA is TGTGCCAGCAGTTTGAGGGGGGGAAGGAACATTCAGTACTTC. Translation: CASSLRGGRNIQYF.

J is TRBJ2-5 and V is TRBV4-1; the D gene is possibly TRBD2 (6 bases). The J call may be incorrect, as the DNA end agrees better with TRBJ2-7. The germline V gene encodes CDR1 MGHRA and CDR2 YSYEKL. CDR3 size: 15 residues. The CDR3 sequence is CASSQGLLGGYEQYF. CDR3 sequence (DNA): TGCGCCAGCAGCCAAGGATTGCTCGGGGGCTACGAGCAGTACTTC.

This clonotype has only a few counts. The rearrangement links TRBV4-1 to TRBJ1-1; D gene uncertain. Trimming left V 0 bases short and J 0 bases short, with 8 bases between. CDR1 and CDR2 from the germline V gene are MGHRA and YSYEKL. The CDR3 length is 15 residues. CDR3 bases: TGCGCCAGCAGCCAAGACGGTCTAATGAACACTGAAGCTTTCTTT. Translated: CASSQDGLMNTEAFF.

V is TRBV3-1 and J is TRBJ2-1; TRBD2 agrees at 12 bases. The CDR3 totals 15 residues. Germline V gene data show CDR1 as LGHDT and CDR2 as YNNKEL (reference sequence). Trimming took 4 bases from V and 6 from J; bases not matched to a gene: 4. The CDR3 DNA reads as TGTGCCAGCAGCCCGACTAGCGGGAGAGGCAATGAGCAGTTCTTC. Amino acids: CASSPTSGRGNEQFF.

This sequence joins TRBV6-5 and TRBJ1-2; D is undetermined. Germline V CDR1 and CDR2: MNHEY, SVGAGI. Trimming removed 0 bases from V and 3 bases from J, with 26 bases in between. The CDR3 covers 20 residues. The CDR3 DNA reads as TGTGCCAGCAGTTACTCCGGACCACCTTCGCGGAATTTCGTGGACTATGGCTACACCTTC. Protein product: CASSYSGPPSRNFVDYGYTF.

The CDR3: CASSPQAGEKLFF. The CDR3 nucleotides are TGTGCCAGCAGCCCTCAGGCCGGGGAAAAACTGTTTTTT. The J gene is TRBJ1-4, the V gene TRBV11-2; D is unresolved. The CDR3 is made up of 13 amino acids. The V end was cut by 5 bases, the J end by 8 bases, with 12 bases between. Germline V gene data show CDR1 as SGHAT and CDR2 as FQNNGV.

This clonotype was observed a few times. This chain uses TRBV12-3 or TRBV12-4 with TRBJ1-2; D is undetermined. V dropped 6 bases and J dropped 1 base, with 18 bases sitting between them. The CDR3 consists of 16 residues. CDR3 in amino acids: CASSTIRPINNYGYTF. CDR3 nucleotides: TGTGCCAGCAGCACGATACGGCCGATCAATAACTATGGCTACACCTTC.

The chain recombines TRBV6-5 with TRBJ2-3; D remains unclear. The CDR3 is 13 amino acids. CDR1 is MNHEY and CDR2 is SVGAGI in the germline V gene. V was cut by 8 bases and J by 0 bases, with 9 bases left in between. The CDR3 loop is CASALVSTDTQYF. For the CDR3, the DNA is TGTGCCAGCGCCTTAGTTAGCACAGATACGCAGTATTTT.

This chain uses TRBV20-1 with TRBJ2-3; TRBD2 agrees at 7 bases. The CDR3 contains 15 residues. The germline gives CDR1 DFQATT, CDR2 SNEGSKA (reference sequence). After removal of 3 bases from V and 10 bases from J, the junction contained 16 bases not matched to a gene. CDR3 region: CSASGQGLPHGAQYF. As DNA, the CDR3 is TGCAGTGCTAGTGGTCAGGGACTACCCCACGGGGCGCAGTATTTT.

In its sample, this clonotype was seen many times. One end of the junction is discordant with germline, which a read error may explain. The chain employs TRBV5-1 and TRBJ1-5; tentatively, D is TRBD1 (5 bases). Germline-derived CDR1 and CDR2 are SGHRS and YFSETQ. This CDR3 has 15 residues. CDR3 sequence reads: CASSLAGGSNQPQHF. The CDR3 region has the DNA TGTGCCAGCAGCTTAGCCGGGGGAAGCAATCAGCCCCAGCATTTT.

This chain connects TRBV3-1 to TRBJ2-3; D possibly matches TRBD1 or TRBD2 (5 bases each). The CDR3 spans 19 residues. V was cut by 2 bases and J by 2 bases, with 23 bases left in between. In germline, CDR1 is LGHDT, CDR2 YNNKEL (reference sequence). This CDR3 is CASSQIVRRTQQSTDTQYF. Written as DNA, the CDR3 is TGTGCCAGCAGCCAAATCGTGAGGAGGACACAACAATCCACAGATACGCAGTATTTT.

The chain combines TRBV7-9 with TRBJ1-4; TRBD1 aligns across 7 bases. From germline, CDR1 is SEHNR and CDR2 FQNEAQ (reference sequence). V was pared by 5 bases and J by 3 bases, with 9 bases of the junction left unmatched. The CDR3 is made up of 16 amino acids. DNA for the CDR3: TGTGCCAGCAGCATTGGGACAGCCCCTCCTAATGAAAAACTGTTTTTT. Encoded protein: CASSIGTAPPNEKLFF.

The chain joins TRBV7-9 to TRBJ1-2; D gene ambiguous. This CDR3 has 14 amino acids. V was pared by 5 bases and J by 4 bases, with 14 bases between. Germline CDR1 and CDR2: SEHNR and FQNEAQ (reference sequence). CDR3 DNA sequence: TGTGCCAGCAGCCCCACGGAGAGAGTCTATGGCTACACCTTC. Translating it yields CASSPTERVYGYTF.

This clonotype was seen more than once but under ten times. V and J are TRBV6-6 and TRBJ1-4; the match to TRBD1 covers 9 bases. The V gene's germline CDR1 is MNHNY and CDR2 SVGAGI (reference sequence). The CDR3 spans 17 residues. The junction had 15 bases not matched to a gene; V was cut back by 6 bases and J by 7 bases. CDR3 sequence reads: CASRGQGGAVPGEKLFF. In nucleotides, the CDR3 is TGTGCCAGCAGGGGACAGGGTGGAGCCGTCCCCGGTGAAAAACTGTTTTTT.

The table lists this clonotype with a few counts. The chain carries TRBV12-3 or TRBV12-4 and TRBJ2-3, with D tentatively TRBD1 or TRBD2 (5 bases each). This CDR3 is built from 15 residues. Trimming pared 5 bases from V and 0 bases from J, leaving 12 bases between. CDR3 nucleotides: TGTGCCAGCAGTCGTTTTGGGGACAGCACAGATACGCAGTATTTT. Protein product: CASSRFGDSTDTQYF.

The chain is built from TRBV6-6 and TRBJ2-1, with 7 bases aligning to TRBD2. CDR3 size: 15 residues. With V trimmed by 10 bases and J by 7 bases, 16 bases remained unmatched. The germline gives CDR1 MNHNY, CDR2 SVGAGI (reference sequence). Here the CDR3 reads CATQLGTMGGNEQFF. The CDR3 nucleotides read TGTGCCACCCAGTTAGGAACGATGGGGGGGAATGAGCAGTTCTTC.